The rows below give T cell receptor beta chains drawn from one sample of a study of T cell responses to AZD1222 COVID-19 vaccine. Assay: immunoSEQ multiplex PCR; the TCRdb copy retains only in-frame clones and omits some. The table records roughly 250,000 clones, 93% of them present only once. The specimen was peripheral blood, collected on day 0 of AZD1222 vaccination. The receptors derive from an adult in good health. CDR3s include the opening cysteine and the closing phenylalanine or tryptophan. The order of the fields is D gene, clone size, J gene, V gene, CDR3 protein, CDR3 DNA. The D gene is left open where the match is weak. The listing skips clone size in some rows; elsewhere it reads once, few, many or a size class.

d_gene: TRBD1; abundance: -; j_gene: TRBJ1-6; v_gene: TRBV11-2; CDR3aa: CASSSLDRRHNSPLHF; CDR3nt: TGTGCCAGCAGCTCATTGGACAGGAGACATAATTCACCCCTCCACTTT
d_gene: -; abundance: -; j_gene: TRBJ1-2; v_gene: TRBV18; CDR3aa: CASSTSRGDYGYTF; CDR3nt: TGTGCCAGCTCCACCTCCAGGGGCGACTATGGCTACACCTTC
d_gene: -; abundance: -; j_gene: TRBJ2-1; v_gene: TRBV5-1; CDR3aa: CASSRTTPREQFF; CDR3nt: TGCGCCAGCAGTCGGACTACCCCTCGGGAGCAGTTCTTC
d_gene: -; abundance: -; j_gene: TRBJ1-2; v_gene: TRBV29-1; CDR3aa: CSEGGSYGYTF; CDR3nt: TGCAGCGAGGGGGGGTCCTATGGCTACACCTTC
d_gene: -; abundance: once; j_gene: TRBJ2-4; v_gene: TRBV28; CDR3aa: CASSGAGTAKNIQYF; CDR3nt: TGTGCCAGCAGTGGGGCCGGGACGGCCAAAAACATTCAGTACTTC
d_gene: -; abundance: -; j_gene: TRBJ1-2; v_gene: TRBV29-1; CDR3aa: CSVSAGVWYGYTF; CDR3nt: TGCAGCGTCAGTGCGGGAGTTTGGTATGGCTACACCTTC
d_gene: TRBD1; abundance: -; j_gene: TRBJ2-4; v_gene: TRBV7-9; CDR3aa: CASSGPGQDKNIQYF; CDR3nt: TGTGCCAGCAGCGGCCCGGGACAGGATAAAAACATTCAGTACTTC
d_gene: TRBD1; abundance: once; j_gene: TRBJ2-6; v_gene: TRBV5-4; CDR3aa: CASSSDRVSGANVLTF; CDR3nt: TGTGCCAGCAGCTCGGACAGGGTTTCTGGGGCCAACGTCCTGACTTTC
d_gene: -; abundance: -; j_gene: TRBJ1-1; v_gene: TRBV27; CDR3aa: CASSLSGKTEAFF; CDR3nt: TGTGCCAGCAGTTTATCTGGGAAGACTGAAGCTTTCTTT
d_gene: TRBD1; abundance: few; j_gene: TRBJ2-7; v_gene: TRBV5-1; CDR3aa: CASSLPDRAPLEQYF; CDR3nt: TGCGCCAGCAGCTTGCCGGACAGGGCCCCCCTCGAGCAGTACTTC
d_gene: -; abundance: -; j_gene: TRBJ1-6; v_gene: TRBV6-5; CDR3aa: CASSYDFGGDSPLHF; CDR3nt: TGTGCCAGCAGTTACGATTTCGGAGGGGATTCACCCCTCCACTTT
d_gene: -; abundance: -; j_gene: TRBJ2-2; v_gene: TRBV27; CDR3aa: CASSLWASGELFF; CDR3nt: TGTGCCAGCAGCCTTTGGGCATCCGGGGAGCTGTTTTTT
d_gene: -; abundance: -; j_gene: TRBJ2-7; v_gene: TRBV5-4; CDR3aa: CASSLRGGIPVEQYF; CDR3nt: TGTGCCAGCAGCTTGAGGGGGGGGATCCCGGTCGAGCAGTACTTC
d_gene: -; abundance: -; j_gene: TRBJ2-7; v_gene: TRBV27; CDR3aa: CASSSGRTYEQYF; CDR3nt: TGTGCCAGCAGTTCGGGACGGACCTACGAGCAGTACTTC
d_gene: -; abundance: once; j_gene: TRBJ1-2; v_gene: TRBV28; CDR3aa: CASRYPGGNYGYTF; CDR3nt: TGTGCCAGCAGATACCCCGGTGGGAACTATGGCTACACCTTC
d_gene: -; abundance: once; j_gene: TRBJ1-1; v_gene: TRBV3-1/TRBV3-2; CDR3aa: CASSQDGVYRLDRRTEAFF; CDR3nt: TGTGCCAGCAGCCAAGATGGTGTCTATCGTTTGGACCGGAGGACTGAAGCTTTCTTT
d_gene: -; abundance: -; j_gene: TRBJ2-7; v_gene: TRBV28; CDR3aa: CASSSKPYEQYF; CDR3nt: TGTGCCAGCAGTTCCAAACCCTACGAGCAGTACTTC
d_gene: -; abundance: -; j_gene: TRBJ1-2; v_gene: TRBV7-9; CDR3aa: CASSLLPYGYTF; CDR3nt: TGTGCCAGCAGCTTATTGCCCTATGGCTACACCTTC
d_gene: -; abundance: -; j_gene: TRBJ1-1; v_gene: TRBV29-1; CDR3aa: CSATEKSGTEAFF; CDR3nt: TGCAGCGCTACTGAAAAATCCGGCACTGAAGCTTTCTTT
d_gene: -; abundance: -; j_gene: TRBJ2-1; v_gene: TRBV5-4; CDR3aa: CASSLQTGGRPTNEQFF; CDR3nt: TGTGCCAGCAGCTTGCAGACCGGCGGGCGCCCCACCAATGAGCAGTTCTTC
d_gene: -; abundance: once; j_gene: TRBJ2-5; v_gene: TRBV3-1/TRBV3-2; CDR3aa: CASSQVQGGETQYF; CDR3nt: TGTGCCAGCAGCCAAGTCCAGGGGGGGGAGACCCAGTACTTC
d_gene: TRBD1; abundance: -; j_gene: TRBJ1-6; v_gene: TRBV7-2; CDR3aa: CASSTRQGGNSPLHF; CDR3nt: TGTGCCAGCAGCACACGACAGGGGGGCAATTCACCCCTCCACTTT
d_gene: -; abundance: -; j_gene: TRBJ2-3; v_gene: TRBV7-2; CDR3aa: CASSKARSRDLEQYF; CDR3nt: TGTGCCAGCAGCAAAGCTAGGAGCCGGGACCTCGAGCAGTATTTT
d_gene: -; abundance: -; j_gene: TRBJ2-7; v_gene: TRBV19; CDR3aa: CATRGRYYEQYF; CDR3nt: TGTGCCACTCGAGGGAGATACTACGAGCAGTACTTC
d_gene: -; abundance: -; j_gene: TRBJ1-1; v_gene: TRBV19; CDR3aa: CASTPRANTEAFF; CDR3nt: TGTGCCAGTACCCCTCGGGCAAACACTGAAGCTTTCTTT
d_gene: TRBD2; abundance: -; j_gene: TRBJ2-1; v_gene: TRBV28; CDR3aa: CASSAGGGAYNEQFF; CDR3nt: TGTGCCAGCAGTGCCGGCGGGGGGGCCTACAATGAGCAGTTCTTC
d_gene: -; abundance: -; j_gene: TRBJ2-1; v_gene: TRBV7-8; CDR3aa: CASSKRDRSSYNEQFF; CDR3nt: TGTGCCAGCAGCAAAAGGGACCGTTCCTCCTACAATGAGCAGTTCTTC
d_gene: -; abundance: -; j_gene: TRBJ1-5; v_gene: TRBV7-9; CDR3aa: CASSPRGGNQPQHF; CDR3nt: TGTGCCAGCAGCCCACGGGGGGGGAATCAGCCCCAGCATTTT
d_gene: TRBD2; abundance: -; j_gene: TRBJ2-7; v_gene: TRBV12-3/TRBV12-4; CDR3aa: CASTAGGSYEQYF; CDR3nt: TGTGCCAGCACGGCGGGGGGCTCCTACGAGCAGTACTTC
d_gene: TRBD2; abundance: -; j_gene: TRBJ2-3; v_gene: TRBV9; CDR3aa: CASSVGTSGRTDTQYF; CDR3nt: TGTGCCAGCAGCGTTGGGACTAGCGGACGCACAGATACGCAGTATTTT
d_gene: -; abundance: -; j_gene: TRBJ2-2; v_gene: TRBV19; CDR3aa: CASSIAETGELFF; CDR3nt: TGTGCCAGTAGTATAGCAGAAACCGGGGAGCTGTTTTTT
d_gene: -; abundance: -; j_gene: TRBJ1-3; v_gene: TRBV3-1/TRBV3-2; CDR3aa: CASSQAGNTIYF; CDR3nt: TGTGCCAGCAGCCAAGCCGGAAACACCATATATTTT
d_gene: TRBD1; abundance: -; j_gene: TRBJ2-1; v_gene: TRBV23-1; CDR3aa: CASSQIGTGPNNEQFF; CDR3nt: TGCGCCAGCAGTCAAATCGGGACAGGGCCGAATAATGAGCAGTTCTTC
d_gene: -; abundance: -; j_gene: TRBJ2-7; v_gene: TRBV6-5; CDR3aa: CASSIQSSYEQYF; CDR3nt: TGTGCCAGCAGTATCCAAAGCTCCTACGAGCAGTACTTC
d_gene: -; abundance: -; j_gene: TRBJ1-1; v_gene: TRBV6-5; CDR3aa: CASVGRGYEAFF; CDR3nt: TGTGCCAGCGTCGGCAGGGGTTATGAAGCTTTCTTT
d_gene: -; abundance: -; j_gene: TRBJ1-1; v_gene: TRBV18; CDR3aa: CASSPGRGNTEAFF; CDR3nt: TGTGCCAGCTCACCGGGCAGAGGGAACACTGAAGCTTTCTTT
d_gene: TRBD1; abundance: -; j_gene: TRBJ1-5; v_gene: TRBV27; CDR3aa: CASSPLTTGGAEQPQHF; CDR3nt: TGTGCCAGCAGTCCACTCACGACAGGGGGCGCCGAGCAGCCCCAGCATTTT
d_gene: TRBD1; abundance: -; j_gene: TRBJ1-2; v_gene: TRBV4-1; CDR3aa: CASSPRQGNGYTF; CDR3nt: TGCGCCAGCAGCCCACGACAGGGAAATGGCTACACCTTC
d_gene: TRBD2; abundance: -; j_gene: TRBJ2-2; v_gene: TRBV5-1; CDR3aa: CASSLSGRETGELFF; CDR3nt: TGCGCCAGCAGTTTAAGCGGGAGGGAGACCGGGGAGCTGTTTTTT
d_gene: -; abundance: -; j_gene: TRBJ2-7; v_gene: TRBV6-5; CDR3aa: CASSYSYGNEQYF; CDR3nt: TGTGCCAGCAGTTACTCTTACGGGAACGAGCAGTACTTC
d_gene: TRBD2; abundance: -; j_gene: TRBJ2-2; v_gene: TRBV5-4; CDR3aa: CASSSRETGELFF; CDR3nt: TGTGCCAGCAGCTCGCGGGAGACCGGGGAGCTGTTTTTT
d_gene: TRBD1; abundance: -; j_gene: TRBJ1-2; v_gene: TRBV28; CDR3aa: CASSLGTGGFSIYGYTF; CDR3nt: TGTGCCAGCAGTTTGGGGACAGGGGGCTTTAGTATCTATGGCTACACCTTC
d_gene: -; abundance: -; j_gene: TRBJ1-6; v_gene: TRBV5-6; CDR3aa: CASSLGRDNSPLHF; CDR3nt: TGTGCCAGCAGCCTAGGGAGGGATAATTCACCCCTCCACTTT
d_gene: -; abundance: -; j_gene: TRBJ2-7; v_gene: TRBV19; CDR3aa: CASSDHWKGEQYF; CDR3nt: TGTGCCAGTAGTGACCACTGGAAGGGAGAGCAGTACTTC
d_gene: -; abundance: once; j_gene: TRBJ1-5; v_gene: TRBV28; CDR3aa: CASSSRGYGNQPQHF; CDR3nt: TGTGCCAGCAGTTCCCGAGGGTACGGCAATCAGCCCCAGCATTTT
d_gene: TRBD2; abundance: -; j_gene: TRBJ2-1; v_gene: TRBV2; CDR3aa: CASRRGLARNEQFF; CDR3nt: TGTGCCAGCCGGAGGGGACTAGCAAGGAATGAGCAGTTCTTC
d_gene: TRBD1; abundance: -; j_gene: TRBJ1-5; v_gene: TRBV6-5; CDR3aa: CASSYVQGNNQPQHF; CDR3nt: TGTGCCAGCAGTTACGTACAGGGGAATAATCAGCCCCAGCATTTT
d_gene: TRBD2; abundance: -; j_gene: TRBJ2-3; v_gene: TRBV29-1; CDR3aa: CSQSGAGDTDTQYF; CDR3nt: TGCAGCCAGTCTGGAGCGGGGGACACAGATACGCAGTATTTT